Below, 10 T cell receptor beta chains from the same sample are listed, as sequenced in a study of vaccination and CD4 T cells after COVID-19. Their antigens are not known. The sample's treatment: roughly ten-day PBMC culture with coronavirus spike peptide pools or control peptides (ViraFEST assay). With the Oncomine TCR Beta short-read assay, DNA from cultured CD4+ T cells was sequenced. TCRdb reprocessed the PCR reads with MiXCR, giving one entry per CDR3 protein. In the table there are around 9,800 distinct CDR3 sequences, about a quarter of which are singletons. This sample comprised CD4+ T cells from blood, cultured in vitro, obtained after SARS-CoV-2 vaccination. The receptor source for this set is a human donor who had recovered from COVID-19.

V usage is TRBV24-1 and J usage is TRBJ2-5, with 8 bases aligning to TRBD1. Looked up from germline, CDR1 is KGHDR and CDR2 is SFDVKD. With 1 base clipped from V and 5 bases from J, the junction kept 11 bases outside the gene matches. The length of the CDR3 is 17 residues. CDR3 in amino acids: CATSDFAGTGVFETQYF. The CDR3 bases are TGTGCCACCAGTGATTTTGCCGGGACAGGAGTATTTGAGACCCAGTACTTC.

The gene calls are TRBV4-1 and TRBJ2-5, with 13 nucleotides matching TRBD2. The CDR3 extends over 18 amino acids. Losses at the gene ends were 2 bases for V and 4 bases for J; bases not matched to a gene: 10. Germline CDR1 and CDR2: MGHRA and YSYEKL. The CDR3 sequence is CASSQTNMGLAGRETQYF. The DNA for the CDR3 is TGCGCCAGCAGCCAAACCAACATGGGACTAGCGGGGCGAGAGACCCAGTACTTC.

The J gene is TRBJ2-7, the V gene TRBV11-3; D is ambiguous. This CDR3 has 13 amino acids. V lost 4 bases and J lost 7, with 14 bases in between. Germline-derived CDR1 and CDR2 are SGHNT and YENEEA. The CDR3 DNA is TGTGCCAGCAGCTGGAGACCCTTAAGGGAGCAGTACTTC. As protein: CASSWRPLREQYF.

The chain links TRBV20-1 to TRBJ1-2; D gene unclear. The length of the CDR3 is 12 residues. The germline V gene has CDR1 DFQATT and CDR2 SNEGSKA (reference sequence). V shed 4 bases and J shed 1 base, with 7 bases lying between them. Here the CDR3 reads CSAISVNYGYTF. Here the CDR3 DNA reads TGCAGTGCTATTTCCGTTAACTATGGCTACACCTTC.

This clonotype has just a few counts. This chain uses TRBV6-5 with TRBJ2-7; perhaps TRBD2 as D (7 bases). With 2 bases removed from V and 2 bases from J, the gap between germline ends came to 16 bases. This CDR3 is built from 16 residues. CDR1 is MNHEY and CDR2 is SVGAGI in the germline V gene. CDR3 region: CASSYVGGRLTYEQYF. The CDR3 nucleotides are TGTGCCAGCAGTTACGTGGGGGGGCGCCTAACCTACGAGCAGTACTTC.

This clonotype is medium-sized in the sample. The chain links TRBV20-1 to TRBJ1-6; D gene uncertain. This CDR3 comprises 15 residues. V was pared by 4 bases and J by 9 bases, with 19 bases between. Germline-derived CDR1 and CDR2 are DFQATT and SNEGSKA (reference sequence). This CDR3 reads CSATRALEASSPLHF. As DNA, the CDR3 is TGCAGTGCTACTAGGGCCCTCGAGGCCAGTTCACCCCTCCACTTT.

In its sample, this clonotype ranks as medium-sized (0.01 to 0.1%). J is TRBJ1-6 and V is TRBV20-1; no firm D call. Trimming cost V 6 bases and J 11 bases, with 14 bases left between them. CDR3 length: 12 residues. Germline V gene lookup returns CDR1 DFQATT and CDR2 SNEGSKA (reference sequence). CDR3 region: CSALPPGAPLHF. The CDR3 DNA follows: TGCAGTGCACTTCCGCCGGGTGCACCCCTCCACTTT.

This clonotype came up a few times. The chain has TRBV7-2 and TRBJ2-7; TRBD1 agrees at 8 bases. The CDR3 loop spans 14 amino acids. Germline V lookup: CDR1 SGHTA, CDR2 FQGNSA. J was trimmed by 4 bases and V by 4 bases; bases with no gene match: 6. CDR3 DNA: TGTGCCAGCAGCTCGCAGGGGGCCTCGTACGAGCAGTACTTC. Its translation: CASSSQGASYEQYF.

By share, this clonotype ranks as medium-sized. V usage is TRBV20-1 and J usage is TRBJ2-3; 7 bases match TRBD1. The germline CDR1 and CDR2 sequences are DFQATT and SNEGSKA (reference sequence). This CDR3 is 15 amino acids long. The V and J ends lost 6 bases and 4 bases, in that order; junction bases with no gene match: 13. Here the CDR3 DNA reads TGCAGTGCCCCTGGGATAGACAGGGCCCCAGATACGCAGTATTTT. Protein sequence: CSAPGIDRAPDTQYF.

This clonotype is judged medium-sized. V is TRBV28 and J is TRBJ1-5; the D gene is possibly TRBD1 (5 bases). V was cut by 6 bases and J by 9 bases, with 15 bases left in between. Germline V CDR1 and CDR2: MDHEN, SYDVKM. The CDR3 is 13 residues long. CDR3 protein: CASRDSLPSPQHF. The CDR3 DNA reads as TGTGCCAGCAGAGACAGTTTACCGTCGCCCCAGCATTTT.